The 2 T cell receptor beta chains listed next were all sequenced from one sample in a study of control samples from healthy donors and cancer patients (TCRdb year 2020). The library relied on the immunoSEQ multiplex PCR assay. TCRdb retrieved this table from immuneACCESS and kept in-frame rearrangements only. Not all clones are present; in checked studies, unresolved V genes account for under half, and no reason is known for the remainder. The sample table holds under 40,000 clones, of which over 70% were seen once. Around a fifth of the sample rests with the top ten. The sample comprised PBMCs. These receptors were taken from a woman aged 55-69 years with lung cancer.

The CDR3 loop is CASSLAPPGRTLSYEQYF. In nucleotides, the CDR3 is TGTGCCAGCAGCTTAGCCCCCCCAGGACGAACTTTGTCCTACGAGCAGTACTTC. The chain uses TRBV7-2 and TRBJ2-7; unclear D gene. In germline, CDR1 is SGHTA, CDR2 FQGNSA. Trimming took 0 bases from V and 1 from J, leaving 19 bases between them. This CDR3 region has 18 residues.

The rearrangement links TRBV6-6 to TRBJ2-2; 7 bases are shared with TRBD2. Looked up from germline, CDR1 is MNHNY and CDR2 is SVGAGI (reference sequence). The CDR3 extends over 16 amino acids. V lost 5 bases and J lost 2; bases outside the gene matches: 8. CDR3 sequence: CASSTLGLLNTGELFF. The DNA for the CDR3 is TGTGCCAGCAGTACACTGGGACTACTAAACACCGGGGAGCTGTTTTTT.